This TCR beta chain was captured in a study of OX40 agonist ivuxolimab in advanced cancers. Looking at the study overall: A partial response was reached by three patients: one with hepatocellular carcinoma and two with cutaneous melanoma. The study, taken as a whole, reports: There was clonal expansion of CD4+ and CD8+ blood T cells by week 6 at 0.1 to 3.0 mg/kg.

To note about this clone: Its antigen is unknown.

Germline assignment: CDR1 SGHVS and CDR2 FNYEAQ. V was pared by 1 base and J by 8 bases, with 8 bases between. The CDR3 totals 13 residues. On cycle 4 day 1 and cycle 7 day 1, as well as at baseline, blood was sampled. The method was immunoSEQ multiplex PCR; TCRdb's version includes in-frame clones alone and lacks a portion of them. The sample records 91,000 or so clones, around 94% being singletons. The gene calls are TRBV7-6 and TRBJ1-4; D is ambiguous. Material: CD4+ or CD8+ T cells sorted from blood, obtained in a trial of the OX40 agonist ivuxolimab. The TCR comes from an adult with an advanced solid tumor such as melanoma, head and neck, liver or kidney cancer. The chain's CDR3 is CASSLEGSEKLFF. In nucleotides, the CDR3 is TGTGCCAGCAGCTTAGAGGGCAGCGAAAAACTGTTTTTT.